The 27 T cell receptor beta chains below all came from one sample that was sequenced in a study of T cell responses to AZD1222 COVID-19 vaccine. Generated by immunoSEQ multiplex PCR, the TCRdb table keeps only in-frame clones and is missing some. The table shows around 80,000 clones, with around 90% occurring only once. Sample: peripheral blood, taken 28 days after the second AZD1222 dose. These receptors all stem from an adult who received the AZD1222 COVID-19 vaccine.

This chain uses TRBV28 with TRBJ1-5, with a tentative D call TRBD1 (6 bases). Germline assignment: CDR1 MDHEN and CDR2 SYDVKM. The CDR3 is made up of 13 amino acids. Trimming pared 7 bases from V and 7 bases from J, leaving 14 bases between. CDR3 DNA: TGTGCCAGCAAGTCAGGGGTCGGGCAGCCCCAGCATTTT. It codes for CASKSGVGQPQHF.

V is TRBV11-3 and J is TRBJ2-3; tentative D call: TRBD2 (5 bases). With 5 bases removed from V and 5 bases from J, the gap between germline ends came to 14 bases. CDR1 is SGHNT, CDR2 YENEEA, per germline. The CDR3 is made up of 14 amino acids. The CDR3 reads CASSRDRDGDTQYF. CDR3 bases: TGTGCCAGCAGCCGAGACCGGGATGGAGATACGCAGTATTTT.

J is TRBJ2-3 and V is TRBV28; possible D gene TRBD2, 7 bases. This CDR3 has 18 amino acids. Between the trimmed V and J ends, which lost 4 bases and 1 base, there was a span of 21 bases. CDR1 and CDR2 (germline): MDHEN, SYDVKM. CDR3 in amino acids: CASSSRRLAGGGTDTQYF. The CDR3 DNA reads TGTGCCAGCAGTTCGCGTCGACTAGCTGGGGGCGGCACAGATACGCAGTATTTT. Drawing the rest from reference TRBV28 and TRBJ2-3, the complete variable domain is DVKVTQSSRYLVKRTGEKVFLECVQDMDHENMFWYRQDPGLGLRLIYFSYDVKMKEKGDIPEGYSVSREKKERFSLILESASTNQTSMYLCASSSRRLAGGGTDTQYFGPGTRLTVL.

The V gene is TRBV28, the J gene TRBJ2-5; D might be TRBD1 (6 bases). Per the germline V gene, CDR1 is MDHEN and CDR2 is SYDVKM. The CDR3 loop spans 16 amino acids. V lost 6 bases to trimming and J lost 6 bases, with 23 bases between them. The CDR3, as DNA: TGTGCCAGCAGACAACCTGGGACACCCACCAGGCAGACCCAGTACTTC. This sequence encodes CASRQPGTPTRQTQYF.

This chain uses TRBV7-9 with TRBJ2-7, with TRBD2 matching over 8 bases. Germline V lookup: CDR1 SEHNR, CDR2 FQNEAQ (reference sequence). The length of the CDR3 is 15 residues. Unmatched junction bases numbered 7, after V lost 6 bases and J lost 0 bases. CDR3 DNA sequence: TGTGCCAGCAGGGCCCTAGCGGGCAGCTCCTACGAGCAGTACTTC. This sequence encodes CASRALAGSSYEQYF.

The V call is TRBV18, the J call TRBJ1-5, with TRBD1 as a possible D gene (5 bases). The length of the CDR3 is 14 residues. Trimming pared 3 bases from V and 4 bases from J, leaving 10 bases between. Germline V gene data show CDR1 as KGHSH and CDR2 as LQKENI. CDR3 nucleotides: TGTGCCAGCTCACCTCCCCAGGGAAATCAGCCCCAGCATTTT. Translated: CASSPPQGNQPQHF. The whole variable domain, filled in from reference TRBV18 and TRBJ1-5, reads NAGVMQNPRHLVRRRGQEARLRCSPMKGHSHVYWYRQLPEEGLKFMVYLQKENIIDESGMPKERFSAEFPKEGPSILRIQQVVRGDSAAYFCASSPPQGNQPQHFGDGTRLSIL.

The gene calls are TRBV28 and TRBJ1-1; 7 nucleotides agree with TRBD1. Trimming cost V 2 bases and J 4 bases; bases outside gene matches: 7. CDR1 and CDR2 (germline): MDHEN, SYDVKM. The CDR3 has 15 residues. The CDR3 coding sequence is TGTGCCAGCAGTTTAAAGACAGGGAGAGGCACTGAAGCTTTCTTT. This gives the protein CASSLKTGRGTEAFF.

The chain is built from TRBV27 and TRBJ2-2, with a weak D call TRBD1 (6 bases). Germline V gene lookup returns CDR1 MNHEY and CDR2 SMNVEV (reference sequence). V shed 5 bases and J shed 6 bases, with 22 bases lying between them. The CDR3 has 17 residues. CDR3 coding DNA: TGTGCCAGCAGTCCGAACAGGGTTGGTAGGGGATCCGGGGAGCTGTTTTTT. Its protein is CASSPNRVGRGSGELFF.

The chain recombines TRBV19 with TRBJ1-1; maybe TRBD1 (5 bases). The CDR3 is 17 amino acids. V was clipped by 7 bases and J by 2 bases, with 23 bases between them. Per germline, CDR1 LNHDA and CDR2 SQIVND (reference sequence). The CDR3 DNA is TGTGCCAGTACCCCCTGGGACTCCATTCCTTCAAACACTGAAGCTTTCTTT. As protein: CASTPWDSIPSNTEAFF. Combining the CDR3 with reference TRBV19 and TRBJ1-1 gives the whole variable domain DGGITQSPKYLFRKEGQNVTLSCEQNLNHDAMYWYRQDPGQGLRLIYYSQIVNDFQKGDIAEGYSVSREKKESFPLTVTSAQKNPTAFYLCASTPWDSIPSNTEAFFGQGTRLTVV.

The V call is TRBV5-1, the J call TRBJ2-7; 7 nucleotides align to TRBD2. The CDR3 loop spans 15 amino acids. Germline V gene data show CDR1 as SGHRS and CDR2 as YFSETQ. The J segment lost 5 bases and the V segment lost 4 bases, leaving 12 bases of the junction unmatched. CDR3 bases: TGCGCCAGCAGCCCCTTGCGCGGGAGAGATGACGAGCAGTACTTC. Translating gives CASSPLRGRDDEQYF.

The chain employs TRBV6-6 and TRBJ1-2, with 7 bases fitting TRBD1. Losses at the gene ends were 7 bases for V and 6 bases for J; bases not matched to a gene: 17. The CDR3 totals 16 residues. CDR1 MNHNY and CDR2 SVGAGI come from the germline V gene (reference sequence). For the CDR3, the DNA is TGTGCCAGCACTACAAAACAGGGGCGCCTTTTCCATGGCTACACCTTC. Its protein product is CASTTKQGRLFHGYTF.

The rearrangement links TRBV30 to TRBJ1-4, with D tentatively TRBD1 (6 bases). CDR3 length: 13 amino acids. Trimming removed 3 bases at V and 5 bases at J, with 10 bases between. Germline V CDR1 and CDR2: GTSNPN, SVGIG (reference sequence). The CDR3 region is CAWRGARNEKLFF. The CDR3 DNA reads TGTGCCTGGAGGGGGGCTAGAAATGAAAAACTGTTTTTT.

CDR3 loop: CASSISLLPQHF. In nucleotides, the CDR3 is TGTGCCAGTAGTATATCCCTATTGCCCCAGCATTTT. The chain employs TRBV28 and TRBJ1-5, with D unresolved. Germline-derived CDR1 and CDR2 are MDHEN and SYDVKM. Deletions cut 9 bases from V and 9 bases from J, with 15 bases between. The CDR3 has 12 residues.

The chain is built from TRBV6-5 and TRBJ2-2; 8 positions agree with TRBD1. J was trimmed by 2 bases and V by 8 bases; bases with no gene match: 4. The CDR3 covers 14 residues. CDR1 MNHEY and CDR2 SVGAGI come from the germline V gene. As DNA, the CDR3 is TGTGCCAGCCGAGGACAGGGAAACACCGGGGAGCTGTTTTTT. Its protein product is CASRGQGNTGELFF.

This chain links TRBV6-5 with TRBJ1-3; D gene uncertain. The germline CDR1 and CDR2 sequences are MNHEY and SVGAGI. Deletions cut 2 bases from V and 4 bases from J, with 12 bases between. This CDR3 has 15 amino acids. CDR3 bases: TGTGCCAGCAGTTACGCCGGCGGACGAGGAAACACCATATATTTT. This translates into CASSYAGGRGNTIYF.

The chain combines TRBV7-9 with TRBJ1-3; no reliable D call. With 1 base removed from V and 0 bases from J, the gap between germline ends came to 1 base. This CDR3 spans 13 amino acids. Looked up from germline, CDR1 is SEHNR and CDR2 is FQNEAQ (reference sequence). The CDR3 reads CASSLGSGNTIYF. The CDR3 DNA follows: TGTGCCAGCAGCTTAGGCTCTGGAAACACCATATATTTT.

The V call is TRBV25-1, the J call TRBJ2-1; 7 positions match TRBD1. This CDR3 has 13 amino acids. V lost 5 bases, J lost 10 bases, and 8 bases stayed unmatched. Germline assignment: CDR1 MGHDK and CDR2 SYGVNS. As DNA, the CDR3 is TGTGCCAGCAGTATCCGGGACAGTGGAGAGCAGTTCTTC. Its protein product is CASSIRDSGEQFF.

The chain's CDR3 is CASSISFRADQPQHF. The CDR3 nucleotides read TGTGCCAGTAGTATTTCTTTTCGGGCCGATCAGCCCCAGCATTTT. The V gene is TRBV19, the J gene TRBJ1-5; D is unresolved. Germline lookup yields CDR1 LNHDA and CDR2 SQIVND (reference sequence). Deletions cut 3 bases from V and 5 bases from J, with 14 bases between. The CDR3 runs to 15 residues.

CDR3 nucleotide sequence: TGTGCCAGCAATTTGAGGGGGATTTCCTACGAGCAGTACTTC. Translating gives CASNLRGISYEQYF. V and J are TRBV28 and TRBJ2-7, with D possibly TRBD1 on 6 matching bases. Deletions cut 7 bases from V and 1 base from J, with 14 bases between. This CDR3 comprises 14 residues. Germline V CDR1 and CDR2: MDHEN, SYDVKM.

DNA for the CDR3: TGTGCCAGCAGCAAAGTTGGCAGGTGCACCGGGGAGCTGTTTTTT. This encodes CASSKVGRCTGELFF. The J gene is TRBJ2-2, the V gene TRBV21-1; the DNA was not compared with TRBD1, the D call given in the table. TRBV21-1 is given as a pseudogene. This CDR3 is built from 15 residues.

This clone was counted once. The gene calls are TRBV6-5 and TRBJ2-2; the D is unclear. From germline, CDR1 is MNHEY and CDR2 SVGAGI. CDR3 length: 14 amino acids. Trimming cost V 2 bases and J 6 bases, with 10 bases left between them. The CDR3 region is CASSYAAWAGELFF. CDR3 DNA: TGTGCCAGCAGTTACGCCGCGTGGGCCGGGGAGCTGTTTTTT.

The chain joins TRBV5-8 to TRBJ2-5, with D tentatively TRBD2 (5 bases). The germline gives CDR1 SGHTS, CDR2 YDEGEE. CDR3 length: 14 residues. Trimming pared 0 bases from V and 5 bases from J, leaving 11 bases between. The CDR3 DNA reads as TGTGCCAGCAGCTTGGCGGGGAAATTCGAGACCCAGTACTTC. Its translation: CASSLAGKFETQYF.

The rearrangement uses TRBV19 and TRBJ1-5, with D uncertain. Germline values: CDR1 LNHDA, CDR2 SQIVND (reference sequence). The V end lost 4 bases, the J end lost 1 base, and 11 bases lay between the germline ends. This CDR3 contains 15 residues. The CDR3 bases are TGTGCCAGTAGTAGGATGCAGGTAAGCAATCAGCCCCAGCATTTT. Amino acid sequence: CASSRMQVSNQPQHF.

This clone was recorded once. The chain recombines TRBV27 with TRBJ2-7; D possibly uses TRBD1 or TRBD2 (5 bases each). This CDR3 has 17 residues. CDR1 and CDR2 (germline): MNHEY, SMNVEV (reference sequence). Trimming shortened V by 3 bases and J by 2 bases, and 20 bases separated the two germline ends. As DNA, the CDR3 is TGTGCCAGCAGTTTTGTGACCGGGACGGCCTTTCCCTACGAGCAGTACTTC. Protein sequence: CASSFVTGTAFPYEQYF.

CDR3 amino acids: CASSPSLGDLNTEAFF. The CDR3 region has the DNA TGTGCCAGCAGTCCCTCCTTGGGAGACCTGAACACTGAAGCTTTCTTT. The genes are TRBV28 and TRBJ1-1, with D unresolved. Germline V gives CDR1 MDHEN, CDR2 SYDVKM. This CDR3 comprises 16 residues. V was shortened by 5 bases and J by 0 bases, with 16 bases between the two germline ends.

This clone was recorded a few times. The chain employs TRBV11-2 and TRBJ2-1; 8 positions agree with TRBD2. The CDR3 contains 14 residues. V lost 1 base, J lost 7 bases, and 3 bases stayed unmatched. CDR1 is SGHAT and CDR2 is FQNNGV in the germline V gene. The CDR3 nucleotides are TGTGCCAGCAGCTTAGGCCAGCGGGGGAATGAGCAGTTCTTC. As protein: CASSLGQRGNEQFF.

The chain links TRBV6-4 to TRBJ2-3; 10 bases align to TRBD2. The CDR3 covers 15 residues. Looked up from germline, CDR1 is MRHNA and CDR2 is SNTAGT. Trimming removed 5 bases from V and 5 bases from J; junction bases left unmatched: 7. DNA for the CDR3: TGTGCCAGCAGTCCCCTAGCGGGAGAGCAAGATACGCAGTATTTT. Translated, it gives CASSPLAGEQDTQYF.